Listed here are 29 T cell receptor beta chains from one sample, sequenced in a study of technical replicates of blood from several donors. The method was immunoSEQ multiplex PCR; TCRdb's version includes in-frame clones alone and lacks a portion of them. The data hold approximately 81,000 clones, with approximately 75% observed a single time. The sample taken for sequencing was PBMCs. Receptor source: a human donor in good health. Some clones in this sample may be carry-over from other donors' samples.

This sequence joins TRBV2 and TRBJ1-5; D not resolved. The CDR3 covers 14 residues. V was cut by 3 bases and J by 3 bases, with 9 bases left in between. CDR1 is SNHLY, CDR2 FYNNEI, per germline. The CDR3 here is CASSEAEVNQPQHF. The CDR3 bases are TGTGCCAGCAGTGAGGCAGAGGTCAATCAGCCCCAGCATTTT.

CDR3 DNA sequence: TGTGCCAGCAGCGCTCCAGGACAGGGGGCGGCAGATACGCAGTATTTT. Amino acids: CASSAPGQGAADTQYF. The chain joins TRBV11-3 to TRBJ2-3; 11 nucleotides line up with TRBD1. CDR1 is SGHNT and CDR2 is YENEEA in the germline V gene. Trimming took 5 bases from V and 4 from J; bases not matched to a gene: 8. The CDR3 contains 16 residues.

This chain uses TRBV2 with TRBJ2-4, with a tentative D call TRBD2 (5 bases). V was clipped by 4 bases and J by 2 bases, with 15 bases between them. The CDR3 is 16 amino acids. The germline CDR1 and CDR2 sequences are SNHLY and FYNNEI. The CDR3 reads CASSVIELVTKNIQYF. DNA of the CDR3: TGTGCCAGCAGTGTGATTGAACTAGTCACCAAAAACATTCAGTACTTC.

The chain joins TRBV27 to TRBJ2-2; 7 bases are shared with TRBD2. Germline V gene sequence: CDR1 MNHEY, CDR2 SMNVEV (reference sequence). The CDR3 has 13 residues. After removal of 5 bases from V and 8 bases from J, the junction contained 5 bases not matched to a gene. CDR3 coding DNA: TGTGCCAGCAGTCCTACACTAGCGGGGGAGCTGTTTTTT. Protein sequence: CASSPTLAGELFF.

The chain has TRBV18 and TRBJ1-1, with TRBD1 identical over 7 bases. With 5 bases clipped from V and 0 bases from J, the junction kept 3 bases outside the gene matches. There are 14 residues in the CDR3. From germline, CDR1 is KGHSH and CDR2 LQKENI. The CDR3 nucleotides are TGTGCCAGCTCAAGGGACAGCATGAACACTGAAGCTTTCTTT. Protein product: CASSRDSMNTEAFF.

The chain links TRBV7-9 to TRBJ1-2, with D possibly being TRBD1 (6 bases). The germline CDR1 and CDR2 sequences are SEHNR and FQNEAQ (reference sequence). Trimming pared 5 bases from V and 5 bases from J, leaving 15 bases between. This CDR3 is 14 amino acids long. The CDR3 DNA sequence: TGTGCCAGCAGCCACAAGGACAGCCTATATGGCTACACCTTC. It codes for CASSHKDSLYGYTF.

The chain uses TRBV9 and TRBJ2-7, with D maybe TRBD2 (5 bases). This CDR3 region has 13 residues. The germline gives CDR1 SGDLS, CDR2 YYNGEE. V shed 4 bases and J shed 3 bases, with 11 bases lying between them. The CDR3 bases are TGTGCCAGCAGCTCTAATCGGGACTACGAGCAGTACTTC. This gives the protein CASSSNRDYEQYF.

This clone was detected once. The rearrangement uses TRBV18 and TRBJ1-2; 8 bases are shared with TRBD1. Germline V gene sequence: CDR1 KGHSH, CDR2 LQKENI. This CDR3 spans 15 amino acids. The V and J ends lost 3 bases and 8 bases, in that order; junction bases with no gene match: 11. For the CDR3, the DNA is TGTGCCAGCTCACCCCTCGGACAGGGCTTGTGGGGCTACACCTTC. Its translation is CASSPLGQGLWGYTF.

The chain is built from TRBV10-3 and TRBJ2-7, with 8 bases that match TRBD1. Germline assignment: CDR1 ENHRY and CDR2 SYGVKD. V dropped 6 bases and J dropped 3; count of bases not matched to a gene: 4. The CDR3 is 13 residues long. For the CDR3, the DNA is TGTGCCATCAGCAGAGGACAGGGCTACGAGCAGTACTTC. Amino acids: CAISRGQGYEQYF.

This clone appeared a single time. The chain combines TRBV10-3 with TRBJ2-7; D possibly corresponds to TRBD1 (5 bases). There are 16 residues in the CDR3. Trimming took 6 bases from V and 0 from J, leaving 18 bases between them. Looked up from germline, CDR1 is ENHRY and CDR2 is SYGVKD. The CDR3 DNA is TGTGCCATCAGGAAACCGCAAGGGGCGCTCTCCTACGAGCAGTACTTC. Its translation is CAIRKPQGALSYEQYF.

J is TRBJ1-5 and V is TRBV4-1, with a possible D match to TRBD1 (5 bases). Trimming removed 0 bases at V and 6 bases at J, with 21 bases between. Germline CDR1 and CDR2: MGHRA and YSYEKL. The CDR3 runs to 18 residues. Written as DNA, the CDR3 is TGCGCCAGCAGCCAAGATCATCTCATAATGCGGGGGTTTCAGCCCCAGCATTTT. It is translated as CASSQDHLIMRGFQPQHF.

This clone has only one observation. The V and J genes are TRBV19 and TRBJ2-7; 7 nucleotides align to TRBD2. Germline CDR1 reads LNHDA; CDR2 reads SQIVND (reference sequence). J was trimmed by 3 bases and V by 4 bases; bases with no gene match: 12. This CDR3 spans 16 amino acids. CDR3 loop: CASSTARGSLNYEQYF. DNA of the CDR3: TGTGCCAGTAGTACCGCCCGCGGGAGTCTGAACTACGAGCAGTACTTC.

This CDR3 reads CASSPPGGYGYTF. Here the CDR3 DNA reads TGTGCCAGCTCACCTCCCGGGGGGTATGGCTACACCTTC. The V and J genes are TRBV18 and TRBJ1-2, with D possibly being TRBD1 (5 bases). Trimming cost V 3 bases and J 5 bases, with 10 bases left between them. CDR3 length: 13 residues. Germline V gene lookup returns CDR1 KGHSH and CDR2 LQKENI.

J is TRBJ2-3 and V is TRBV5-1; D is perhaps TRBD2 (6 bases). The ends were cut back, 0 bases at V and 5 bases at J, with 13 bases in the middle. In germline, CDR1 is SGHRS, CDR2 YFSETQ. The CDR3 sequence is 15 residues long. In nucleotides, the CDR3 is TGCGCCAGCAGCTTGGATTCATACGGGGGAGATACGCAGTATTTT. This sequence encodes CASSLDSYGGDTQYF.

This chain connects TRBV4-2 to TRBJ1-5; 11 nucleotides agree with TRBD1. Germline V lookup: CDR1 LGHNA, CDR2 YNFKEQ. This CDR3 has 14 amino acids. Trimming removed 4 bases from V and 7 bases from J; junction bases left unmatched: 3. The CDR3 is CASSLDRGRQPQHF. The CDR3, as DNA: TGTGCCAGCAGCCTGGACAGGGGGCGGCAGCCCCAGCATTTT.

The chain has TRBV5-1 and TRBJ1-6; 8 nucleotides line up with TRBD1. V lost 6 bases, J lost 8 bases, and 7 bases stayed unmatched. Germline CDR1 and CDR2: SGHRS and YFSETQ. The CDR3 spans 14 residues. In DNA, the CDR3 is TGCGCCAGCACCAAGGACAGGGAGGATTCACCCCTCCACTTT. Protein sequence: CASTKDREDSPLHF.

The chain combines TRBV7-6 with TRBJ2-7; 8 positions agree with TRBD2. Unmatched junction bases numbered 6, after V lost 3 bases and J lost 2 bases. Germline CDR1 SGHVS, CDR2 FNYEAQ. The CDR3 runs to 15 residues. As DNA, the CDR3 is TGTGCCAGCAGCTTGGCCGGCGGGGGGACCTACGAGCAGTACTTC. Protein: CASSLAGGGTYEQYF.

This chain joins TRBV19 and TRBJ2-3, with D perhaps TRBD2 (6 bases). The CDR3 contains 15 residues. In germline, CDR1 is LNHDA, CDR2 SQIVND (reference sequence). The V and J ends lost 3 bases and 1 base respectively, with 11 bases between them. DNA of the CDR3: TGTGCCAGTAGTATGGGGGGATGGCGCACAGATACGCAGTATTTT. Protein: CASSMGGWRTDTQYF.

V and J are TRBV11-2 and TRBJ1-1, with 7 bases aligning to TRBD1. V lost 1 base, J lost 1 base, and 9 bases stayed unmatched. CDR3 size: 17 residues. CDR1 and CDR2 (germline): SGHAT, FQNNGV. The CDR3 DNA is TGTGCCAGCAGCTTAGGCCGAGGGGGCTCCGGGAACACTGAAGCTTTCTTT. Translation gives CASSLGRGGSGNTEAFF.

The chain recombines TRBV7-8 with TRBJ1-2, with TRBD1 matching 7 bases. J was trimmed by 3 bases and V by 5 bases; bases with no gene match: 6. CDR1 and CDR2 (germline): SGHVS, FQNEAQ. This CDR3 region has 14 residues. The CDR3 loop is CASSTRTGDYGYTF. For the CDR3, the DNA is TGTGCCAGCAGCACCCGGACAGGAGACTATGGCTACACCTTC.

The chain has TRBV7-8 and TRBJ2-4, with 11 bases lining up with TRBD2. V dropped 4 bases and J dropped 4; count of bases not matched to a gene: 9. In germline, CDR1 is SGHVS, CDR2 FQNEAQ. The CDR3 sequence is 17 residues long. The CDR3 region is CASSYPGLAETKNIQYF. The CDR3 region has the DNA TGTGCCAGCAGCTACCCGGGACTAGCGGAGACAAAAAACATTCAGTACTTC.

V is TRBV4-1 and J is TRBJ2-7; D is unclear. Germline V gene data show CDR1 as MGHRA and CDR2 as YSYEKL. V was pared by 0 bases and J by 7 bases, with 13 bases between. This CDR3 spans 14 amino acids. CDR3 in amino acids: CASSQDGLGGEQYF. The DNA of the CDR3 is TGCGCCAGCAGCCAAGATGGCCTAGGTGGGGAGCAGTACTTC.

The chain carries TRBV9 and TRBJ2-7; tentatively, D is TRBD2 (5 bases). This CDR3 is built from 16 residues. The V and J ends lost 3 bases and 0 bases respectively, with 16 bases between them. Germline assignment: CDR1 SGDLS and CDR2 YYNGEE. Here the CDR3 DNA reads TGTGCCAGCAGCGCATACTTAGTGGCGGGCTCCTACGAGCAGTACTTC. It codes for CASSAYLVAGSYEQYF. Complete variable domain (other parts from reference TRBV9 and TRBJ2-7): DSGVTQTPKHLITATGQRVTLRCSPRSGDLSVYWYQQSLDQGLQFLIQYYNGEERAKGNILERFSAQQFPDLHSELNLSSLELGDSALYFCASSAYLVAGSYEQYFGPGTRLTVT.

This chain joins TRBV27 and TRBJ1-2; D gene unclear. Between the trimmed V and J ends, which lost 4 bases and 4 bases, there was a span of 13 bases. Germline V gene data show CDR1 as MNHEY and CDR2 as SMNVEV (reference sequence). CDR3 size: 14 residues. CDR3 in DNA: TGTGCCAGCAGTTATTCTAGCAATTCCTATGGCTACACCTTC. Amino acid sequence: CASSYSSNSYGYTF.

The chain has TRBV2 and TRBJ2-2, with D unclear. The CDR3 loop spans 17 amino acids. The V gene's germline CDR1 is SNHLY and CDR2 FYNNEI. V lost 3 bases and J lost 5, with 19 bases in between. For the CDR3, the DNA is TGTGCCAGCAGTGAGACTTGGCTCTCTAGTGGGACCGGGGAGCTGTTTTTT. Its translation is CASSETWLSSGTGELFF.

The chain couples TRBV7-2 to TRBJ2-1; 11 nucleotides line up with TRBD2. Germline lookup yields CDR1 SGHTA and CDR2 FQGNSA. J gave up 6 bases and V 3 bases, and 4 bases lay outside the gene matches. The CDR3 has 15 residues. As DNA, the CDR3 is TGTGCCAGCAGCTTCTTCACTAGCGGGAGCAATGAGCAGTTCTTC. It codes for CASSFFTSGSNEQFF.

V is TRBV5-1 and J is TRBJ2-7; D possibly corresponds to TRBD2 (5 bases). Germline-derived CDR1 and CDR2 are SGHRS and YFSETQ. CDR3 length equals 13 residues. V lost 1 base to trimming and J lost 3 bases, with 8 bases between them. CDR3 DNA sequence: TGCGCCAGCAGCTTGTATGCGGGCTACGAGCAGTACTTC. Its translation: CASSLYAGYEQYF.

As for this clone: Other DNA sequences of this sample code for an identical CDR3. The J gene is TRBJ2-1, the V gene TRBV7-9; D is undetermined. The germline V gene has CDR1 SEHNR and CDR2 FQNEAQ (reference sequence). Between the trimmed V and J ends, which lost 5 bases and 10 bases, there was a span of 12 bases. This CDR3 has 12 amino acids. This CDR3 reads CASSLVANEQFF. The CDR3 DNA reads as TGTGCCAGCAGCCTTGTAGCTAACGAGCAGTTCTTC.

The rearrangement links TRBV7-6 to TRBJ2-5, with TRBD1 identical over 7 bases. CDR1 and CDR2 from the germline V gene are SGHVS and FNYEAQ. V shed 4 bases and J 4 bases; nucleotides not matched to a gene: 9. The CDR3 covers 15 residues. CDR3 DNA sequence: TGTGCCAGCAGCTGGGGGACAGTCCGGGGAGAGACCCAGTACTTC. Translation: CASSWGTVRGETQYF. Based on the CDR3 plus reference TRBV7-6 and TRBJ2-5, the full variable domain is GAGVSQSPRYKVTKRGQDVALRCDPISGHVSLYWYRQALGQGPEFLTYFNYEAQQDKSGLPNDRFSAERPEGSISTLTIQRTEQRDSAMYRCASSWGTVRGETQYFGPGTRLLVL.